Following are 10 T cell receptor beta chains from one sample sequenced in a study. TCRdb passed the reads through MiXCR, listing each CDR3 protein once. There are around 1,800 distinct CDR3 sequences in the sample; 25% to 35% occur only once, and approximately 6% lies in the top ten. The sequenced material came from CD8+ T cells (not recorded whether cultured). The origin of the receptors is a female donor.

This clonotype is medium-sized. J is TRBJ2-7 and V is TRBV28, with TRBD1 matching over 8 bases. Germline lookup yields CDR1 MDHEN and CDR2 SYDVKM. The CDR3 covers 13 residues. Losses at the gene ends were 7 bases for V and 3 bases for J; bases not matched to a gene: 5. This chain's CDR3 is CASTGQGFYEQYF. The DNA of the CDR3 is TGTGCCAGCACTGGACAGGGATTCTACGAGCAGTACTTC.

In regard to this clonotype: An end of the junction does not agree with germline; a read error may underlie this. V usage is TRBV15 and J usage is TRBJ2-1, with TRBD2 matching over 9 bases. The germline V gene encodes CDR1 LNHNV and CDR2 YYDKDF (reference sequence). This CDR3 is 19 amino acids long. As DNA, the CDR3 is TGTGCCACCGGCAGAGACCGTAGCGGGGCGGGAGGGGGTTACAATGAGCAGTTCTTC. This codes for CATGRDRSGAGGGYNEQFF. Full variable domain (outside the CDR3, taken from reference TRBV15 and TRBJ2-1): DAMVIQNPRYQVTQFGKPVTLSCSQTLNHNVMYWYQQKSSQAPKLLFHYYDKDFNNEADTPDNFQSRRPNTSFCFLDIRSPGLGDTAMYLCATGRDRSGAGGGYNEQFFGPGTRLTVL.

By sample share, this clonotype is large. The J gene is TRBJ2-1, the V gene TRBV9, with TRBD2 matching 10 bases. After removal of 0 bases from V and 8 bases from J, the junction contained 5 bases not matched to a gene. Looked up from germline, CDR1 is SGDLS and CDR2 is YYNGEE. This CDR3 contains 15 residues. The CDR3 is CASSVAAGGPDEQFF. CDR3 DNA sequence: TGTGCCAGCAGCGTAGCAGCGGGAGGGCCTGATGAGCAGTTCTTC.

A word on this clonotype: A junction end diverges from the germline sequence, so it may reflect a read error. The chain has TRBV5-6 and TRBJ1-5; possibly TRBD1 for D (5 bases). The CDR3 totals 16 residues. CDR1 is SGHDT and CDR2 is YYEEEE in the germline V gene. CDR3 region: CASSLAAGSRDQSQHF. The CDR3, as DNA: TGTGCCAGCAGCTTGGCGGCAGGGAGTAGGGATCAGTCCCAGCATTTT.

V usage is TRBV7-9 and J usage is TRBJ2-7; the D gene could be TRBD1 or TRBD2 (6 bases each). V dropped 3 bases and J dropped 9 bases, with 12 bases sitting between them. The CDR3 is 12 amino acids. Germline V CDR1 and CDR2: SEHNR, FQNEAQ (reference sequence). CDR3: CASSLDGGGQYF. CDR3 bases: TGTGCCAGCAGCTTGGACGGGGGCGGGCAGTACTTC.

In this sample, this clonotype is large. The chain combines TRBV4-1 with TRBJ1-2, with 7 bases matching TRBD1. J was trimmed by 4 bases and V by 0 bases; bases with no gene match: 8. The germline gives CDR1 MGHRA, CDR2 YSYEKL. This CDR3 contains 16 residues. CDR3 sequence (DNA): TGCGCCAGCAGCCAAGATACTTCAGGGGGGTTCTATGGCTACACCTTC. Translating gives CASSQDTSGGFYGYTF.

This clonotype was picked up a small number of times. V and J are TRBV20-1 and TRBJ2-2; no definite D call. Trimming took off 7 bases at V and 6 bases at J, with 15 bases between the two ends. The CDR3 has 13 residues. Germline-derived CDR1 and CDR2 are DFQATT and SNEGSKA (reference sequence). The CDR3 is CSGINAESGELFF. CDR3 coding DNA: TGCAGTGGTATCAACGCAGAGTCCGGGGAGCTGTTTTTT.

Worth noting for this clonotype: Here the CDR3 omits its conserved ending phenylalanine or tryptophan, so a read error is the likely source. The chain uses TRBV29-1 and TRBJ2-1; 8 positions agree with TRBD2. Trimming at V came to 6 bases and at J to 3 bases, leaving 7 bases not matched to a gene. CDR1 is SQVTM and CDR2 is ANQGSEA in the germline V gene. This CDR3 is built from 14 residues. CDR3 bases: TGCAGCGTCGAAAGGACTAGCATCTACAATGAGCAGTTCCTC. Protein sequence: CSVERTSIYNEQFL.

This clonotype was found many times. Possible read error: a much larger clone is one base away. This chain connects TRBV6-1 to TRBJ2-7; TRBD2 aligns across 8 bases. This CDR3 contains 14 residues. Germline CDR1 is MNHNS and CDR2 is SASEGT. The CDR3 DNA sequence: TGTGCCGGCAGTGACCGCGGGGGGCTCTACGAGCAGTACTTC. It specifies CAGSDRGGLYEQYF.

This clonotype is medium-sized (0.01 to 0.1%) in the sample. The chain combines TRBV28 with TRBJ2-7; D might be TRBD2 (6 bases). The CDR3 has 14 residues. V shed 6 bases and J shed 0 bases, with 12 bases lying between them. Germline V lookup: CDR1 MDHEN, CDR2 SYDVKM. CDR3: CASRLRESSYEQYF. The CDR3 DNA follows: TGTGCCAGCAGGTTACGGGAGAGCTCCTACGAGCAGTACTTC.